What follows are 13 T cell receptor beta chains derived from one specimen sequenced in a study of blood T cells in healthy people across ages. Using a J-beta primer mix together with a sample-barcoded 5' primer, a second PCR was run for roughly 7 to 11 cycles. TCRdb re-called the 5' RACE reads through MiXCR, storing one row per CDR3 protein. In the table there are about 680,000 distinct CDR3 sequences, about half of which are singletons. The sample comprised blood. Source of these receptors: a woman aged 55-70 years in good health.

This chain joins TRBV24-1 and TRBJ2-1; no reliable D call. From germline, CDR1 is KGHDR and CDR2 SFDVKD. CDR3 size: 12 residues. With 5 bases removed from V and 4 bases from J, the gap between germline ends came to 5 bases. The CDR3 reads CATSVTYNEQFF. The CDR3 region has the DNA TGTGCCACCAGTGTCACTTACAATGAGCAGTTCTTC.

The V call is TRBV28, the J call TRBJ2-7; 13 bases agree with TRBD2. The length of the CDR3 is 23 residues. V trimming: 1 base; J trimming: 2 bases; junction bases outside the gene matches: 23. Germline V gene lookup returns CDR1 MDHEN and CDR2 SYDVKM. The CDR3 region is CASSLSVPGLAGVFNPPAYEQYF. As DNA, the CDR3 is TGTGCCAGCAGTTTATCCGTCCCCGGACTAGCGGGAGTTTTTAATCCCCCCGCCTACGAGCAGTACTTC.

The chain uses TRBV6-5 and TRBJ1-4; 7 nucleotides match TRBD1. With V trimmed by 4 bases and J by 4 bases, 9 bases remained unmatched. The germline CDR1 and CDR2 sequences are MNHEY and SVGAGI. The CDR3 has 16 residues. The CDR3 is CASSLRQGRVNEKLFF. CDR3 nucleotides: TGTGCCAGCAGTTTACGACAGGGCCGTGTTAATGAAAAACTGTTTTTT.

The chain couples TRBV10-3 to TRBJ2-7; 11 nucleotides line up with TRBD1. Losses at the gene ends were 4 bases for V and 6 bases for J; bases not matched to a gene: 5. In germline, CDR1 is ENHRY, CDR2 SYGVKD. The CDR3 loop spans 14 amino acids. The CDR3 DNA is TGTGCCATCAGTGGAGGACAGGGGGCTCGCGAGCAGTACTTC. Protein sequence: CAISGGQGAREQYF.

The CDR3 nucleotides are TGCAGTGCTAGAGAAGACGGAAACACCATATATTTT. Its translation: CSAREDGNTIYF. This sequence joins TRBV20-1 and TRBJ1-3; D is ambiguous. With 0 bases removed from V and 4 bases from J, the gap between germline ends came to 4 bases. The CDR3 covers 12 residues. The V gene's germline CDR1 is DFQATT and CDR2 SNEGSKA (reference sequence).

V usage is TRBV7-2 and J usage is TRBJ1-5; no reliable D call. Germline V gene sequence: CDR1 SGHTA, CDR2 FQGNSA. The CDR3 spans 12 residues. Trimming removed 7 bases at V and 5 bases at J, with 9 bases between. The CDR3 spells CASKDGYQPQHF. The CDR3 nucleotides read TGTGCCAGCAAGGACGGTTATCAGCCCCAGCATTTT.

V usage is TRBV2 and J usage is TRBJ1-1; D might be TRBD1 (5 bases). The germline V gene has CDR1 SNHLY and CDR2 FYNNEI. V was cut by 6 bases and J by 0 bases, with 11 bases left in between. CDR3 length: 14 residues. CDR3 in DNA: TGTGCCAGCAGAGGGACCGAAATGAACACTGAAGCTTTCTTT. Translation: CASRGTEMNTEAFF. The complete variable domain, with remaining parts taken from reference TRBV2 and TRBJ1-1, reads EPEVTQTPSHQVTQMGQEVILRCVPISNHLYFYWYRQILGQKVEFLVSFYNNEISEKSEIFDDQFSVERPDGSNFTLKIRSTKLEDSAMYFCASRGTEMNTEAFFGQGTRLTVV.

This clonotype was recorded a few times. CDR3 amino acids: CASSPLGAQYGYTF. The DNA for the CDR3 is TGTGCCAGCAGCCCCCTCGGGGCTCAGTATGGCTACACCTTC. The chain recombines TRBV3-1 with TRBJ1-2, with D possibly TRBD1 on 5 matching bases. Germline V gene sequence: CDR1 LGHDT, CDR2 YNNKEL (reference sequence). V was cut by 4 bases and J by 5 bases, with 14 bases left in between. This CDR3 is built from 14 residues.

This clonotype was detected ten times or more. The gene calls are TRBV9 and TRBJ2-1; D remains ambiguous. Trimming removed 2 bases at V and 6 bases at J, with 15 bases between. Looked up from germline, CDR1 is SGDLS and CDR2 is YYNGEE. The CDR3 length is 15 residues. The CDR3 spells CASSVADRLPNEQFF. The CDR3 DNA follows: TGTGCCAGCAGCGTTGCGGATAGACTTCCCAATGAGCAGTTCTTC.

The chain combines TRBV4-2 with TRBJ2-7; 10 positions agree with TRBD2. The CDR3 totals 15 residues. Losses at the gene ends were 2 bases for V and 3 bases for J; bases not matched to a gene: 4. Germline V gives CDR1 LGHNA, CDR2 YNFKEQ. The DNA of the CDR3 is TGTGCCAGCAGCCAATTTACTAGCGGGAACTACGAGCAGTACTTC. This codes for CASSQFTSGNYEQYF.

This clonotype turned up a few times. For the CDR3, the DNA is TGCAGCGTTACACAGGGAGGATATGAGCAGTTCTTC. Protein product: CSVTQGGYEQFF. The V and J genes are TRBV29-1 and TRBJ2-1, with D possibly called TRBD1 or TRBD2 (6 bases each). From germline, CDR1 is SQVTM and CDR2 ANQGSEA. V lost 5 bases and J 8 bases, leaving 13 bases between the germline ends. This CDR3 has 12 residues.

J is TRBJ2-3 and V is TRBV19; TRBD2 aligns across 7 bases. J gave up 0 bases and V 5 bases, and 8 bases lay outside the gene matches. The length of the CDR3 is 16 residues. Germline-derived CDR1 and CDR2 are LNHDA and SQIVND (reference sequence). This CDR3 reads CASSQPLGGSTDTQYF. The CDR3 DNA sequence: TGTGCCAGTAGTCAACCGCTGGGAGGGAGCACAGATACGCAGTATTTT.

CDR3 DNA sequence: TGTGCCAGCAGCTTAGACGGGGTTGCGCAGTATTTT. Translation gives CASSLDGVAQYF. The chain recombines TRBV7-7 with TRBJ2-3; tentatively, D is TRBD2 (5 bases). The length of the CDR3 is 12 residues. Per the germline V gene, CDR1 is SSHAT and CDR2 is FNYEAQ (reference sequence). Between the trimmed V and J ends, which lost 1 base and 10 bases, there was a span of 9 bases.